Listed below are T cell receptor beta chains from one sample, sequenced in a study of blood T cell repertoires in COVID-19. Sequencing used immunoSEQ multiplex PCR; TCRdb keeps in-frame clones, though not all of them. The repertoire holds 200,000 to 300,000 clones, with roughly nine tenths as singletons. The source material was peripheral blood. These receptors were taken from a woman aged 55-70 years who had recovered from COVID-19. CDR3s include the opening cysteine and the closing phenylalanine or tryptophan. The D gene is left open where the match is weak. Size is stated for part of the rows, as once, few or many counts, or as a class when the clone is expanded.

>18|TRBD2|few|TRBJ2-1|TRBV27
CASSGLAGGAYSYNEQFF
TGTGCCAGCAGCGGACTAGCGGGGGGCGCTTACTCCTACAATGAGCAGTTCTTC
>15|TRBD2|NA|TRBJ2-3|TRBV6-1
CASSERRGAVDTQYF
TGTGCCAGCAGTGAACGGCGGGGGGCCGTAGATACGCAGTATTTT
>16|TRBD1|NA|TRBJ1-1|TRBV28
CASSGQGREVNTEAFF
TGTGCCAGCAGTGGACAGGGGAGGGAGGTGAACACTGAAGCTTTCTTT
>16|NA|NA|TRBJ2-2|TRBV7-2
CASSLAGTQNTGELFF
TGTGCCAGCAGCTTAGCGGGGACACAAAACACCGGGGAGCTGTTTTTT
>14|TRBD2|NA|TRBJ2-3|TRBV6-4
CASSGLAGGDTQYF
TGTGCCAGCAGTGGACTAGCGGGGGGTGATACGCAGTATTTT
>16|TRBD1|NA|TRBJ2-7|TRBV4-1
CASSPLRDRGPHEQYF
TGCGCCAGCAGCCCCCTACGGGACAGGGGCCCCCACGAGCAGTACTTC
>10|NA|NA|TRBJ1-1|TRBV7-6
CASSSREAFF
TGTGCCAGCAGCTCCCGTGAAGCTTTCTTT
>14|NA|NA|TRBJ1-2|TRBV7-3
CASSLTREAGGYTF
TGTGCCAGCAGCTTAACGCGAGAGGCGGGGGGCTACACCTTC
>14|TRBD2|NA|TRBJ2-3|TRBV5-1
CASEVRGGTDTQYF
TGCGCCAGCGAGGTACGGGGGGGCACAGATACGCAGTATTTT
>16|TRBD1|NA|TRBJ1-5|TRBV6-6
CASSYATGGSNQPQHF
TGTGCCAGCAGTTACGCCACAGGGGGCAGCAATCAGCCCCAGCATTTT
>17|NA|NA|TRBJ2-1|TRBV14
CASSQDKWVGRGNEQFF
TGTGCCAGCAGCCAAGATAAGTGGGTAGGCAGGGGCAATGAGCAGTTCTTC
>16|TRBD1|NA|TRBJ1-2|TRBV4-2
CASSQDRTGEYYGYTF
TGTGCCAGCAGCCAAGATAGGACAGGGGAGTACTATGGCTACACCTTC
>17|TRBD1|NA|TRBJ1-1|TRBV28
CASSSDRGYALNTEAFF
TGTGCCAGCAGTTCAGACAGGGGTTACGCTTTGAACACTGAAGCTTTCTTT
>12|NA|NA|TRBJ2-3|TRBV18
CASSVDSPAGYF
TGTGCCAGCTCGGTAGACAGCCCAGCAGGGTATTTT
>13|TRBD1|NA|TRBJ1-1|TRBV6-2/TRBV6-3
CASSYMDRGQAFF
TGTGCCAGCAGTTACATGGACAGGGGGCAAGCTTTCTTT
>15|TRBD2|NA|TRBJ2-3|TRBV3-1/TRBV3-2
CASSPLAGRADTQYF
TGTGCCAGCAGCCCTCTAGCAGGGAGGGCAGATACGCAGTATTTT
>14|TRBD1|NA|TRBJ1-6|TRBV11-2
CASSMDRGNSPLHF
TGTGCCAGCAGCATGGACAGGGGGAATTCACCCCTCCACTTT
>12|NA|few|TRBJ2-7|TRBV2
CASSPHSYEQYF
TGTGCCAGCAGTCCCCACTCCTACGAGCAGTACTTC
>15|TRBD1|NA|TRBJ2-3|TRBV4-1
CASSPGQGVGDTQYF
TGCGCCAGCAGCCCGGGACAGGGAGTTGGAGATACGCAGTATTTT
>13|NA|NA|TRBJ2-3|TRBV7-3
CASSSSSTDTQYF
TGTGCCAGCAGCTCCTCTAGCACAGATACGCAGTATTTT
>13|NA|NA|TRBJ2-5|TRBV11-2
CASSLGGAETQYF
TGTGCCAGCAGCTTAGGCGGGGCGGAGACCCAGTACTTC
>13|TRBD1|NA|TRBJ1-1|TRBV5-4
CASSRDRDTEAFF
TGTGCCAGCAGCAGGGACAGGGACACTGAAGCTTTCTTT
>13|NA|NA|TRBJ2-1|TRBV19
CASSIGVYNEQFF
TGTGCCAGTAGTATTGGAGTTTACAATGAGCAGTTCTTC
>16|TRBD1|NA|TRBJ1-6|TRBV3-1/TRBV3-2
CASSPRDREYNSPLHF
TGTGCCAGCAGCCCCCGGGACAGGGAGTATAATTCACCCCTCCACTTT
>15|NA|NA|TRBJ2-3|TRBV7-2
CASSLGHRGTDTQYF
TGTGCCAGCAGCTTAGGGCACAGGGGCACAGATACGCAGTATTTT
>15|NA|NA|TRBJ1-2|TRBV5-4
CASSLVEDVRVGYTF
TGTGCCAGCAGCTTAGTGGAAGATGTGAGGGTCGGCTACACCTTC
>14|NA|NA|TRBJ1-5|TRBV3-1/TRBV3-2
CASSHGGPEQPQHF
TGTGCCAGCAGTCATGGCGGCCCAGAACAGCCCCAGCATTTT
>15|NA|NA|TRBJ2-2|TRBV11-2
CASTVQFQGPGELFF
TGTGCCAGCACCGTTCAATTTCAGGGCCCCGGGGAGCTGTTTTTT
>17|TRBD2|few|TRBJ2-1|TRBV4-1
CASSQDPGLAGRNEQFF
TGCGCCAGCAGCCAAGATCCCGGACTAGCGGGACGCAATGAGCAGTTCTTC
>14|NA|few|TRBJ1-5|TRBV3-1/TRBV3-2
CASSQLGLNQPQHF
TGTGCCAGCAGCCAATTGGGACTTAATCAGCCCCAGCATTTT
>13|NA|NA|TRBJ2-1|TRBV11-2
CASSLDGINEQFF
TGTGCCAGCAGCTTAGATGGCATCAATGAGCAGTTCTTC
>13|NA|NA|TRBJ2-5|TRBV12-3/TRBV12-4
CASRPTGQETQYF
TGTGCCAGCAGACCGACGGGCCAAGAGACCCAGTACTTC
>15|TRBD1|NA|TRBJ1-1|TRBV11-2
CASSLEGGANTEAFF
TGTGCCAGCAGCTTAGAAGGGGGCGCGAACACTGAAGCTTTCTTT
>16|TRBD1|NA|TRBJ1-6|TRBV4-1
CASSLRQGDNNSPLHF
TGCGCCAGCAGCCTACGACAGGGCGATAATAATTCACCCCTCCACTTT
>13|TRBD1|few|TRBJ1-1|TRBV5-6
CASRSYRGTEAFF
TGTGCCAGCAGGTCGTACAGGGGCACTGAAGCTTTCTTT
>16|NA|NA|TRBJ2-2|TRBV3-1/TRBV3-2
CASSQDPSANTGELFF
TGTGCCAGCAGCCAAGATCCTTCCGCGAACACCGGGGAGCTGTTTTTT
>14|TRBD1|NA|TRBJ2-7|TRBV5-1
CASRTRDSVYEQYF
TGCGCCAGCAGAACCCGGGACAGTGTCTACGAGCAGTACTTC
>13|TRBD1|once|TRBJ1-2|TRBV5-6
CASSLTGETGYTF
TGTGCCAGCAGCTTGACAGGGGAAACGGGCTACACCTTC
>14|NA|NA|TRBJ2-7|TRBV5-1
CASSLRQGKFEQYF
TGCGCCAGCAGCTTGAGGCAGGGAAAATTTGAGCAGTACTTC
>14|TRBD1|once|TRBJ1-2|TRBV28
CASSSSGTGGGYTF
TGTGCCAGCAGTTCGTCCGGGACAGGGGGAGGCTACACCTTC
>13|NA|few|TRBJ2-7|TRBV7-8
CASSLDKGIEQYF
TGTGCCAGCAGCTTAGATAAGGGGATCGAGCAGTACTTC
>14|TRBD1|NA|TRBJ1-2|TRBV10-3
CAISGVPGGDGYTF
TGTGCCATCAGTGGCGTACCAGGGGGCGATGGCTACACCTTC
>14|TRBD1|NA|TRBJ1-2|TRBV19
CASSRDRAVYGYTF
TGTGCCAGTAGCCGGGACAGGGCTGTCTATGGCTACACCTTC
>16|TRBD1|NA|TRBJ2-3|TRBV12-5
CASGLGTGGRADTQYF
TGTGCTAGTGGTTTGGGAACAGGGGGCCGCGCAGATACGCAGTATTTT
>16|NA|NA|TRBJ1-6|TRBV11-1
CASAGKQSSYNSPLHF
TGTGCCAGCGCGGGGAAGCAGAGCTCCTATAATTCACCCCTCCACTTT
>15|NA|NA|TRBJ1-4|TRBV7-9
CASSLPGTNKEKLFF
TGTGCCAGCAGCTTACCCGGGACAAATAAAGAAAAACTGTTTTTT
>15|NA|NA|TRBJ2-7|TRBV6-5
CASSYRSRGGYEQYF
TGTGCCAGCAGTTACCGATCGCGGGGTGGCTACGAGCAGTACTTC
>12|NA|once|TRBJ1-1|TRBV2
CASREGIAEAFF
TGTGCCAGCAGGGAGGGGATTGCTGAAGCTTTCTTT
>15|TRBD1|NA|TRBJ1-2|TRBV5-1
CASTRDWGTGAGYTF
TGCGCCAGCACCCGGGACTGGGGGACAGGGGCTGGCTACACCTTC
>14|NA|many|TRBJ2-7|TRBV6-1
CASSESYRGGEQYF
TGTGCCAGCAGTGAATCCTACAGGGGGGGCGAGCAGTACTTC
>14|TRBD1|NA|TRBJ2-2|TRBV29-1
CSVLGQGATGELFF
TGCAGCGTTTTGGGACAGGGGGCCACCGGGGAGCTGTTTTTT
>16|NA|NA|TRBJ1-5|TRBV18
CASSPLGAPSISPQHF
TGTGCCAGCTCACCACTGGGAGCCCCTTCTATCAGCCCCCAGCATTTT
>15|TRBD2|NA|TRBJ2-5|TRBV4-1
CASSLAGGPGETQYF
TGCGCCAGCAGCCTAGCGGGGGGGCCTGGAGAGACCCAGTACTTC
>15|NA|many|TRBJ1-1|TRBV5-1
CASSRDGGERTEAFF
TGCGCCAGCTCACGAGATGGGGGGGAAAGGACTGAAGCTTTCTTT
>15|TRBD2|NA|TRBJ2-1|TRBV4-3
CASSRQRTSVNEQFF
TGCGCCAGCAGCCGCCAGAGGACTAGCGTCAATGAGCAGTTCTTC